The rows below give T cell receptor beta chains drawn from one sample of a study of blood T cell repertoires in COVID-19. Method: immunoSEQ multiplex PCR; TCRdb's copy keeps in-frame clones and lacks some. The sample has fewer than 300,000 clones, about 88% seen once. The sequenced sample consisted of peripheral blood. The source of these receptors is a human donor with COVID-19, enrolled during active disease. The donor label of this sample is uncertain. CDR3s include the opening cysteine and the closing phenylalanine or tryptophan. Fields, in order: J gene, clone size, D gene, V gene, CDR3 DNA, CDR3 protein. D genes are given only for firm matches. Size tells how often a clone was seen (once, few, many) or the class of an expanded clone, and some rows leave it out.

j_call: TRBJ1-3
clone_size: -
d_call: -
v_call: TRBV5-4
cdr3_nt: TGTGCCAGCAGCTTGATCGCCAGCGGTATATTCTCTGGAAACACCATATATTTT
cdr3_aa: CASSLIASGIFSGNTIYF

j_call: TRBJ1-6
clone_size: -
d_call: -
v_call: TRBV19
cdr3_nt: TGTGCCAGTAGTCCACAGGAGAATTCACCCCTCCACTTT
cdr3_aa: CASSPQENSPLHF

j_call: TRBJ1-2
clone_size: -
d_call: TRBD1
v_call: TRBV28
cdr3_nt: TGTGCCAGCAGTTTCGACGGGGGCGGACAGGGTCTTGGCTACACCTTC
cdr3_aa: CASSFDGGGQGLGYTF

j_call: TRBJ2-7
clone_size: -
d_call: -
v_call: TRBV29-1
cdr3_nt: TGCAGCGTTGTGGGAGGCCCGTTTTGGAACGAGCAGTACTTC
cdr3_aa: CSVVGGPFWNEQYF

j_call: TRBJ1-2
clone_size: -
d_call: TRBD1
v_call: TRBV11-2
cdr3_nt: TGTGCCAGCAGCCGTGACAGGGGGCCTGATGGCTACACCTTC
cdr3_aa: CASSRDRGPDGYTF

j_call: TRBJ1-6
clone_size: -
d_call: -
v_call: TRBV7-2
cdr3_nt: TGTGCCAGCAAACCCCTCAGGGAAGCGTCACCCCTCCACTTT
cdr3_aa: CASKPLREASPLHF

j_call: TRBJ2-3
clone_size: -
d_call: -
v_call: TRBV11-2
cdr3_nt: TGTGCCAGCAGCCCTCAGTCTAGCACAGATACGCAGTATTTT
cdr3_aa: CASSPQSSTDTQYF

j_call: TRBJ1-1
clone_size: -
d_call: -
v_call: TRBV9
cdr3_nt: TGTGCCAGCAGCGTAGTAGGGGGGGTGAACACTGAAGCTTTCTTT
cdr3_aa: CASSVVGGVNTEAFF

j_call: TRBJ1-1
clone_size: once
d_call: -
v_call: TRBV5-4
cdr3_nt: TGTGCCAGCAGCTTGACTCTAGAAGACACTGAAGCTTTCTTT
cdr3_aa: CASSLTLEDTEAFF

j_call: TRBJ2-5
clone_size: -
d_call: -
v_call: TRBV10-3
cdr3_nt: TGTGCCATCGGGACTCGGGAGACCCAGTACTTC
cdr3_aa: CAIGTRETQYF

j_call: TRBJ2-5
clone_size: -
d_call: -
v_call: TRBV3-1/TRBV3-2
cdr3_nt: TGTGCCAGCAGCCAAGACTTGGAGACCCAGTACTTC
cdr3_aa: CASSQDLETQYF

j_call: TRBJ2-3
clone_size: -
d_call: TRBD2
v_call: TRBV6-1
cdr3_nt: TGTGCCAGCAGTGAAGCATTGACTAGCGGCTCAGATACGCAGTATTTT
cdr3_aa: CASSEALTSGSDTQYF

j_call: TRBJ2-3
clone_size: -
d_call: -
v_call: TRBV7-7
cdr3_nt: TGTGCTAGCTCCCCAGGGGCCGATTTGCAGTATTTT
cdr3_aa: CASSPGADLQYF

j_call: TRBJ2-7
clone_size: -
d_call: TRBD1
v_call: TRBV23-1
cdr3_nt: TGCGCCAGCAGTCACATCACGCCGGACAGGGCATACGAGCAGTACTTC
cdr3_aa: CASSHITPDRAYEQYF

j_call: TRBJ1-6
clone_size: -
d_call: -
v_call: TRBV19
cdr3_nt: TGTGCCAGTACCGCCGCCGGTTATAATTCACCCCTCCACTTT
cdr3_aa: CASTAAGYNSPLHF

j_call: TRBJ1-3
clone_size: few
d_call: -
v_call: TRBV28
cdr3_nt: TGTGCCAGCATACCACCCCCGGGGAACACCATATATTTT
cdr3_aa: CASIPPPGNTIYF

j_call: TRBJ2-7
clone_size: -
d_call: -
v_call: TRBV28
cdr3_nt: TGTGCCACCGTAGGGGCCTCCTACGAACAGTACTTC
cdr3_aa: CATVGASYEQYF

j_call: TRBJ2-7
clone_size: -
d_call: -
v_call: TRBV6-2/TRBV6-3
cdr3_nt: TGTGCCAGCAGCAGGAGCTCCCCTCTTTACGAGCAGTACTTC
cdr3_aa: CASSRSSPLYEQYF

j_call: TRBJ2-1
clone_size: -
d_call: -
v_call: TRBV27
cdr3_nt: TGTGCCAGCAGTTTAGCCGCGTACAATGAGCAGTTCTTC
cdr3_aa: CASSLAAYNEQFF

j_call: TRBJ1-2
clone_size: -
d_call: -
v_call: TRBV4-3
cdr3_nt: TGCGCCAGCAGCCAGTATCATTACACCGTGTCAGACTATGGCTACACCTTC
cdr3_aa: CASSQYHYTVSDYGYTF

j_call: TRBJ1-5
clone_size: -
d_call: -
v_call: TRBV19
cdr3_nt: TGTGCCAGTAGTAACCTGGGCCGCGGGGACGGCAATCAGCCCCAGCATTTT
cdr3_aa: CASSNLGRGDGNQPQHF

j_call: TRBJ1-1
clone_size: -
d_call: -
v_call: TRBV5-1
cdr3_nt: TGCGCCAGCAGCTTGATCGGTAGGAACACTGAAGCTTTCTTT
cdr3_aa: CASSLIGRNTEAFF

j_call: TRBJ2-3
clone_size: -
d_call: -
v_call: TRBV29-1
cdr3_nt: TGCAGCGTTGAAGAGGGGGGAGTACCAGATACGCAGTATTTT
cdr3_aa: CSVEEGGVPDTQYF

j_call: TRBJ1-2
clone_size: -
d_call: TRBD1
v_call: TRBV15
cdr3_nt: TGTGCCACCAGCAATGGACAGGGTTTGGGCTACACCTTC
cdr3_aa: CATSNGQGLGYTF

j_call: TRBJ2-1
clone_size: few
d_call: -
v_call: TRBV20-1
cdr3_nt: TGCAGTGCTAGTGGTAGCCGCTGGAATGAGCAGTTCTTC
cdr3_aa: CSASGSRWNEQFF

j_call: TRBJ2-3
clone_size: few
d_call: TRBD2
v_call: TRBV7-2
cdr3_nt: TGTGCCAGCAGCTTAGGGCTAGCGGGGCCCACAGATACGCAGTATTTT
cdr3_aa: CASSLGLAGPTDTQYF

j_call: TRBJ2-6
clone_size: -
d_call: -
v_call: TRBV19
cdr3_nt: TGTGCCAGTAAGGGTTGGCCAGCGGAGTCCTCTGGGGCCAACGTCCTGACTTTC
cdr3_aa: CASKGWPAESSGANVLTF

j_call: TRBJ1-1
clone_size: -
d_call: -
v_call: TRBV14
cdr3_nt: TGTGCCAGCAGCCAAGGCCGAGGGAGGAACACTGAAGCTTTCTTT
cdr3_aa: CASSQGRGRNTEAFF

j_call: TRBJ1-2
clone_size: -
d_call: -
v_call: TRBV5-1
cdr3_nt: TGCGCCAGCAGCTTGCCAGGGGTTGGGTATGGCTACACCTTC
cdr3_aa: CASSLPGVGYGYTF

j_call: TRBJ1-2
clone_size: -
d_call: TRBD1
v_call: TRBV28
cdr3_nt: TGTGCCAGCAGGCTGCACGGGACAGTGGGTGGCTACACCTTC
cdr3_aa: CASRLHGTVGGYTF

j_call: TRBJ2-3
clone_size: -
d_call: -
v_call: TRBV7-2
cdr3_nt: TGTGCCAGCAGCTTAGCCCTTGGGGGCGGTGAGGCAGATACGCAGTATTTT
cdr3_aa: CASSLALGGGEADTQYF

j_call: TRBJ2-1
clone_size: -
d_call: -
v_call: TRBV7-2
cdr3_nt: TGTGCCAGCAGCTTAGGAGGGGGGGCTAGTGGCGAGCAGTTCTTC
cdr3_aa: CASSLGGGASGEQFF

j_call: TRBJ1-2
clone_size: -
d_call: -
v_call: TRBV28
cdr3_nt: TGTGCCAGCAGCCAACCCTCAGGGTCCTCTGGTGGCTACACCTTC
cdr3_aa: CASSQPSGSSGGYTF

j_call: TRBJ2-1
clone_size: -
d_call: -
v_call: TRBV19
cdr3_nt: TGTGCCAGTAGTTCAAGACTAGACAACAATGAGCAGTTCTTC
cdr3_aa: CASSSRLDNNEQFF

j_call: TRBJ1-2
clone_size: -
d_call: TRBD1
v_call: TRBV29-1
cdr3_nt: TGCAGCGTTCCCGGGACAGGAGACTATGGCTACACCTTC
cdr3_aa: CSVPGTGDYGYTF

j_call: TRBJ2-1
clone_size: few
d_call: -
v_call: TRBV25-1
cdr3_nt: TGTGCCAGCAGTGCCCTCTCCCTGCCGAGCTCCTACAATGAGCAGTTCTTC
cdr3_aa: CASSALSLPSSYNEQFF

j_call: TRBJ1-1
clone_size: -
d_call: -
v_call: TRBV6-2/TRBV6-3
cdr3_nt: TGTGCCAGCAGTTACGGACAGAACACTGAAGCTTTCTTT
cdr3_aa: CASSYGQNTEAFF

j_call: TRBJ1-6
clone_size: -
d_call: -
v_call: TRBV10-3
cdr3_nt: TGTGCCATCAGTGAGTCTATCGGAGAGGGTCGTTATAATTCACCCCTCCACTTT
cdr3_aa: CAISESIGEGRYNSPLHF

j_call: TRBJ1-1
clone_size: -
d_call: -
v_call: TRBV9
cdr3_nt: TGTGCCAGCAGCGTAGCAGGGGTGGCCACTGAAGCTTTCTTT
cdr3_aa: CASSVAGVATEAFF

j_call: TRBJ2-4
clone_size: -
d_call: TRBD2
v_call: TRBV28
cdr3_nt: TGTGCCAGCAGTCTCCGGGAGGATTTCAAAAACATTCAGTACTTC
cdr3_aa: CASSLREDFKNIQYF

j_call: TRBJ2-7
clone_size: -
d_call: TRBD2
v_call: TRBV28
cdr3_nt: TGTGCCAGCAGTTTCCCGGGGGGAACCTACGAGCAGTACTTC
cdr3_aa: CASSFPGGTYEQYF

j_call: TRBJ1-2
clone_size: once
d_call: TRBD1
v_call: TRBV5-1
cdr3_nt: TGCGCCAGCAAGGGTAGTACAGGGGGAAACTATGGCTACACCTTC
cdr3_aa: CASKGSTGGNYGYTF

j_call: TRBJ1-1
clone_size: few
d_call: TRBD1
v_call: TRBV29-1
cdr3_nt: TGCAGCGGGACAGGGGCGGTGGGGACTGAAGCTTTCTTT
cdr3_aa: CSGTGAVGTEAFF

j_call: TRBJ2-7
clone_size: -
d_call: TRBD1
v_call: TRBV7-9
cdr3_nt: TGTGCCAGCAGCCGGGGACAGCCTAGTTACGAGCAGTACTTC
cdr3_aa: CASSRGQPSYEQYF

j_call: TRBJ2-1
clone_size: -
d_call: -
v_call: TRBV10-2
cdr3_nt: TGCGCCAGCAGCGAGGTGGGGCATGAGCAGTTCTTC
cdr3_aa: CASSEVGHEQFF

j_call: TRBJ1-5
clone_size: -
d_call: -
v_call: TRBV6-1
cdr3_nt: TGTGCCAGCAGTGAAAATCACAGGTTAAGCAATCAGCCCCAGCATTTT
cdr3_aa: CASSENHRLSNQPQHF

j_call: TRBJ2-4
clone_size: -
d_call: TRBD2
v_call: TRBV5-1
cdr3_nt: TGCGCCAGCAGCTTGAGCGGGGGCGAGGCCAAAAACATTCAGTACTTC
cdr3_aa: CASSLSGGEAKNIQYF

j_call: TRBJ2-1
clone_size: once
d_call: -
v_call: TRBV28
cdr3_nt: TGTGCCACCACAGTATTCGGGGGCAATGAGCAGTTCTTC
cdr3_aa: CATTVFGGNEQFF

j_call: TRBJ2-7
clone_size: once
d_call: TRBD2
v_call: TRBV28
cdr3_nt: TGTGCCAGCAGTTTACTGACTAGCGGGACTGGCGAGCAGTACTTC
cdr3_aa: CASSLLTSGTGEQYF

j_call: TRBJ2-2
clone_size: -
d_call: -
v_call: TRBV19
cdr3_nt: TGTGCCAGTAGTATAAGGGGTACGACTCCGGAGACCGGGGAGCTGTTTTTT
cdr3_aa: CASSIRGTTPETGELFF

j_call: TRBJ2-1
clone_size: -
d_call: TRBD1
v_call: TRBV6-5
cdr3_nt: TGTGCCAGCGGGGACAGCCTTAAGCAGTTCTTC
cdr3_aa: CASGDSLKQFF

j_call: TRBJ2-2
clone_size: -
d_call: TRBD1
v_call: TRBV11-3
cdr3_nt: TGTGCCAGCCGGGGACAGGGTAACACCGGGGAGCTGTTTTTT
cdr3_aa: CASRGQGNTGELFF

j_call: TRBJ1-5
clone_size: -
d_call: TRBD1
v_call: TRBV7-4
cdr3_nt: TGTGCCAGCAGCTTAGCGACGTGGACAGGGGTCGGCAATCAGCCCCAGCATTTT
cdr3_aa: CASSLATWTGVGNQPQHF

j_call: TRBJ2-2
clone_size: -
d_call: -
v_call: TRBV5-4
cdr3_nt: TGTGCCAGCAGCCAAGAGACACCGAACACCGGGGAGCTGTTTTTT
cdr3_aa: CASSQETPNTGELFF

j_call: TRBJ2-1
clone_size: few
d_call: -
v_call: TRBV21-1
cdr3_nt: TGTGCCAGCAGCAAGGTTCCTAGGGTTTTAGGAGGTCCGAGATCCTACAATGAGCAGTTCTTC
cdr3_aa: CASSKVPRVLGGPRSYNEQFF

j_call: TRBJ1-2
clone_size: -
d_call: -
v_call: TRBV6-5
cdr3_nt: TGTGCCAGCACTAGTAGGTCCTCAAACTATGGCTACACCTTC
cdr3_aa: CASTSRSSNYGYTF

j_call: TRBJ2-2
clone_size: -
d_call: -
v_call: TRBV28
cdr3_nt: TGTGCCAGCAGTCCGTCCAGCGGGTTCAACACCGGGGAGCTGTTTTTT
cdr3_aa: CASSPSSGFNTGELFF

j_call: TRBJ1-4
clone_size: -
d_call: -
v_call: TRBV6-2/TRBV6-3
cdr3_nt: TGTGCCAGCAGTTACTCGGCAGGGGCAACTAATGAAAAACTGTTTTTT
cdr3_aa: CASSYSAGATNEKLFF

j_call: TRBJ1-5
clone_size: once
d_call: TRBD1
v_call: TRBV6-2/TRBV6-3
cdr3_nt: TGTGCCAGCAGTTACTTCGACAGGGACATTAGCAATCAGCCCCAGCATTTT
cdr3_aa: CASSYFDRDISNQPQHF